This entry lists 16 T cell receptor beta chains sequenced from one sample in a study of T cells after posttransplantation cyclophosphamide (dated by TCRdb to about 2016). The library relied on the immunoSEQ multiplex PCR assay. Held by TCRdb, this immuneACCESS table contains in-frame sequences only and omits some clones. Under half of the omission traces to an unresolved V gene where checked; the cause of the rest is unknown. This sample is represented by some 50,000 clones, with no singletons among them. Roughly 2.2% of the sample lies in the top ten. Sequencing was performed on PBMCs. Source of these receptors: a man aged 40-49 years in good health, CMV-negative, and a related stem cell transplant donor.

There are many counts of this clone. DNA of the CDR3: TGCGCCAGCAGCTTGGGACTAGCGGTCGGGGAGCTGTTTTTT. It is translated as CASSLGLAVGELFF. The chain employs TRBV5-1 and TRBJ2-2; 9 bases align to TRBD2. V shed 0 bases, J shed 7 bases, and the junction held 1 base outside the gene matches. This CDR3 region has 14 residues. CDR1 is SGHRS and CDR2 is YFSETQ in the germline V gene.

Many counts were recorded for this clone. The V call is TRBV5-1, the J call TRBJ1-2, with a weak D call TRBD1 (6 bases). V was shortened by 0 bases and J by 6 bases, with 12 bases between the two germline ends. Germline CDR1 and CDR2: SGHRS and YFSETQ. The CDR3 loop spans 14 amino acids. The CDR3 sequence is CASSLGGRGDGYTF. CDR3 bases: TGCGCCAGCAGCTTGGGTGGCAGGGGAGATGGCTACACCTTC.

This clone appeared many times. The gene calls are TRBV7-3 and TRBJ2-7; 11 nucleotides align to TRBD2. CDR3 length equals 15 residues. Germline V lookup: CDR1 SGHTA, CDR2 FQGTGA. Unmatched junction bases numbered 3, after V lost 5 bases and J lost 0 bases. The CDR3 loop reads CASSQTSGSSYEQYF. Here the CDR3 DNA reads TGTGCCAGCAGCCAAACTAGCGGGAGCTCCTACGAGCAGTACTTC.

This clone was recorded many times. This rearrangement joins TRBV28 to TRBJ1-4; D unclear. V was pared by 5 bases and J by 7 bases, with 20 bases between. CDR3 size: 16 residues. Germline-derived CDR1 and CDR2 are MDHEN and SYDVKM. Written as DNA, the CDR3 is TGTGCCAGCAGTCCGCTGAGGGAGATAGTTGTTGAAAAACTGTTTTTT. Translating it yields CASSPLREIVVEKLFF.

This clone was picked up a small number of times. The DNA of the CDR3 is TGTGCCAGCAGTGAAGGGCAGGCACCCTACGAGCAGTACTTC. It yields the protein CASSEGQAPYEQYF. The chain uses TRBV2 and TRBJ2-5; D not certain. The J call may not be correct, given that the DNA end is closer to TRBJ2-7. Germline loops: CDR1 SNHLY, CDR2 FYNNEI. The CDR3 has 14 amino acids.

Regarding this clone: One end of the junction fails to match germline, which may point to a read error. The chain joins TRBV30 to TRBJ2-7, with 7 bases that match TRBD1. Per germline, CDR1 GTSNPN and CDR2 SVGIG (reference sequence). The CDR3 runs to 15 residues. For the CDR3, the DNA is TGTGCCTGGCTTACCCGACAGGGTCTAAGGTACGAGCAGAACTTC. Amino acid sequence: CAWLTRQGLRYEQNF.

This clone was seen at least ten times. The V gene is TRBV6-1, the J gene TRBJ2-7; 8 bases line up with TRBD1. This CDR3 is 14 amino acids long. V gave up 5 bases and J gave up 2 bases; unmatched junction bases: 5. Germline assignment: CDR1 MNHNS and CDR2 SASEGT. Written as DNA, the CDR3 is TGTGCCAGCAGTCCACCGGGACAGGCCTACGAGCAGTACTTC. As protein: CASSPPGQAYEQYF.

At least ten counts were recorded for this clone. The V gene is TRBV6-4, the J gene TRBJ2-3; D is uncertain. V was clipped by 4 bases and J by 3 bases, with 11 bases between them. CDR1 MRHNA and CDR2 SNTAGT come from the germline V gene. The CDR3 totals 14 residues. As DNA, the CDR3 is TGTGCCAGCAGTGCCTCAATATTTACAGATACGCAGTATTTT. Translation: CASSASIFTDTQYF.

This clone was seen at least ten times. The V call is TRBV7-9, the J call TRBJ2-3; TRBD2 aligns across 11 bases. The germline CDR1 and CDR2 sequences are SEHNR and FQNEAQ (reference sequence). The CDR3 is 15 residues long. The J segment lost 5 bases and the V segment lost 3 bases, leaving 4 bases of the junction unmatched. The CDR3 reads CASSFLAGGEDTQYF. The CDR3 nucleotides read TGTGCCAGCAGCTTCCTAGCGGGAGGTGAAGATACGCAGTATTTT.

This clone appeared many times. The rearrangement links TRBV18 to TRBJ1-1, with D unresolved. Trimming removed 3 bases from V and 7 bases from J, with 15 bases in between. Germline-derived CDR1 and CDR2 are KGHSH and LQKENI. The CDR3 has 14 amino acids. The CDR3 nucleotides read TGTGCCAGCTCACCGGTGACCGCAGGCGATGAAGCTTTCTTT. This codes for CASSPVTAGDEAFF.

This clone came up many times. V and J are TRBV7-3 and TRBJ1-1; unclear D gene. V was pared by 5 bases and J by 4 bases, with 20 bases between. Germline V gene data show CDR1 as SGHTA and CDR2 as FQGTGA. The CDR3 runs to 16 residues. This CDR3 reads CASSPAAGIATTEAFF. The CDR3 nucleotides are TGTGCCAGCAGCCCCGCGGCGGGGATTGCGACCACTGAAGCTTTCTTT.

This clone was seen many times. The chain employs TRBV9 and TRBJ2-3; 13 positions match TRBD2. This CDR3 has 17 residues. J was trimmed by 3 bases and V by 4 bases; bases with no gene match: 8. The V gene's germline CDR1 is SGDLS and CDR2 YYNGEE. The CDR3 DNA is TGTGCCAGCAGCCCAAGGACTAGCGGGAGTATAACAGATACGCAGTATTTT. This encodes CASSPRTSGSITDTQYF. The whole variable domain, filled in from reference TRBV9 and TRBJ2-3, reads DSGVTQTPKHLITATGQRVTLRCSPRSGDLSVYWYQQSLDQGLQFLIQYYNGEERAKGNILERFSAQQFPDLHSELNLSSLELGDSALYFCASSPRTSGSITDTQYFGPGTRLTVL.

This clone was counted ten times or more. The V and J genes are TRBV18 and TRBJ1-2; 9 bases match TRBD1. J lost 2 bases, V lost 2 bases, and 9 bases had no gene match. The CDR3 has 17 amino acids. The germline V gene has CDR1 KGHSH and CDR2 LQKENI. CDR3 residues: CASSPSLPGTGNYGYTF. The DNA for the CDR3 is TGTGCCAGCTCACCATCTCTCCCCGGGACAGGGAACTATGGCTACACCTTC.

There are many counts of this clone. The chain is built from TRBV18 and TRBJ2-1, with 7 bases identical to TRBD1. Germline V gene sequence: CDR1 KGHSH, CDR2 LQKENI. With 0 bases clipped from V and 8 bases from J, the junction kept 4 bases outside the gene matches. This CDR3 spans 14 amino acids. In DNA, the CDR3 is TGTGCCAGCTCACCACCGGCAGGGGGAGATGAGCAGTTCTTC. Its protein is CASSPPAGGDEQFF. The full variable domain, its missing parts supplied by reference TRBV18 and TRBJ2-1, is NAGVMQNPRHLVRRRGQEARLRCSPMKGHSHVYWYRQLPEEGLKFMVYLQKENIIDESGMPKERFSAEFPKEGPSILRIQQVVRGDSAAYFCASSPPAGGDEQFFGPGTRLTVL.

This clone has ten or more counts. The genes are TRBV28 and TRBJ1-4; possibly TRBD1 for D (5 bases). Germline values: CDR1 MDHEN, CDR2 SYDVKM. The CDR3 is 14 amino acids. The V gene lost 4 bases and the J gene lost 4 bases, with 10 bases spanning the gap. The CDR3, as DNA: TGTGCCAGCAGTTCCCAGGGCTTTAATGAAAAACTGTTTTTT. As protein: CASSSQGFNEKLFF.

Many counts were recorded for this clone. V gene TRBV19 combines with J gene TRBJ1-1; D gene uncertain. This CDR3 has 13 amino acids. Germline CDR1 and CDR2: LNHDA and SQIVND (reference sequence). Trimming shortened V by 5 bases and J by 1 base, and 8 bases separated the two germline ends. The CDR3 loop reads CASSFSENTEAFF. CDR3 coding DNA: TGTGCCAGTAGTTTCAGTGAGAACACTGAAGCTTTCTTT.